The subject of this entry is one T cell receptor (beta chain). J lost 7 bases, V lost 0 bases, and 5 bases had no gene match. The CDR3 is 16 amino acids. The germline V gene encodes CDR1 LNHNV and CDR2 YYDKDF (reference sequence). Some clones are missing from TCRdb's copy, which holds only in-frame ones; the method was immunoSEQ multiplex PCR. The sample holds under 200,000 clones, about 89% seen once. The data stem from a study of blood T cell repertoires in COVID-19. The sequence was collected from a man aged 65 to 85 with acute or convalescent COVID-19. The rearrangement uses TRBV15 and TRBJ1-6, with 8 bases that match TRBD1. Source material: peripheral blood. CDR3 sequence (DNA): TGTGCCACCAGCAGAGACATGGGACAGGCCAATTCACCCCTCCACTTT. It is translated as CATSRDMGQANSPLHF.